A selection of T cell receptor beta chains follows, all from one sample in a study of CD8+CD57+ T cells in acquired aplastic anemia. TCRdb itself ran the reads through MiXCR, one entry per CDR3 protein. The profile shows some 200,000 distinct CDR3 sequences, 34% of them singletons. The sequencing sample was made of sorted CD4+, CD8+, or CD8+CD57+ T cells (not recorded which) from PBMCs. Receptors were obtained from a human donor in good health, serving as a control. CDR3s leave out the opening cysteine and the closing phenylalanine or tryptophan. Fields, in order: D gene, J gene, V gene, CDR3 protein. The D gene is left open where the match is weak.

d_call: NA; j_call: TRBJ1-3; v_call: TRBV7-9; cdr3_aa: ASRRTGFLLNTIY
d_call: NA; j_call: TRBJ1-2; v_call: TRBV7-6; cdr3_aa: ASSLVKETAYGYT
d_call: NA; j_call: TRBJ2-7; v_call: TRBV18; cdr3_aa: ASSPSRDLTYEQY
d_call: NA; j_call: TRBJ2-2; v_call: TRBV4-1; cdr3_aa: ASSQLYTGELF
d_call: NA; j_call: TRBJ1-2; v_call: TRBV7-3; cdr3_aa: ASSLVGANYGYT
d_call: NA; j_call: TRBJ1-1; v_call: TRBV29-1; cdr3_aa: SVVGTLNTEAF
d_call: TRBD1; j_call: TRBJ1-4; v_call: TRBV10-3; cdr3_aa: ASSPTGTEGKLF
d_call: NA; j_call: TRBJ1-3; v_call: TRBV19; cdr3_aa: ASSIGGNTIY
d_call: NA; j_call: TRBJ1-1; v_call: TRBV20-1; cdr3_aa: SARNRMNTEAL
d_call: NA; j_call: TRBJ2-5; v_call: TRBV24-1; cdr3_aa: ATSDLSRRQETQY
d_call: NA; j_call: TRBJ1-2; v_call: TRBV20-1; cdr3_aa: SARRTGSDGYT
d_call: NA; j_call: TRBJ1-2; v_call: TRBV2; cdr3_aa: ASTLTANYGYT
d_call: NA; j_call: TRBJ1-4; v_call: TRBV30; cdr3_aa: ALDRDFNEKLF
d_call: NA; j_call: TRBJ1-2; v_call: TRBV19; cdr3_aa: ASSIWTDSNYGYT
d_call: NA; j_call: TRBJ2-7; v_call: TRBV2; cdr3_aa: ASIRRGVLNGDEQY
d_call: TRBD1; j_call: TRBJ1-4; v_call: TRBV5-1; cdr3_aa: ASSLNRGPNEKLF
d_call: TRBD2; j_call: TRBJ2-3; v_call: TRBV11-2; cdr3_aa: ASSQLAGGTYTQY
d_call: NA; j_call: TRBJ2-7; v_call: TRBV7-9; cdr3_aa: ASSLVTGLKY
d_call: NA; j_call: TRBJ1-1; v_call: TRBV7-9; cdr3_aa: ASSPKNTEAF
d_call: TRBD1; j_call: TRBJ2-7; v_call: TRBV15; cdr3_aa: ATSRDFPDRGREQY
d_call: TRBD1; j_call: TRBJ1-5; v_call: TRBV10-3; cdr3_aa: AISPTGYYQPQH
d_call: TRBD1; j_call: TRBJ2-7; v_call: TRBV15; cdr3_aa: ATSSLQTGSNGEQY
d_call: NA; j_call: TRBJ2-7; v_call: TRBV28; cdr3_aa: ASSLGGGRPYEQY
d_call: NA; j_call: TRBJ1-1; v_call: TRBV24-1; cdr3_aa: ATRPTQGNTESF
d_call: NA; j_call: TRBJ1-4; v_call: TRBV12-3/TRBV12-4; cdr3_aa: ASSLGGSGEKLF
d_call: TRBD2; j_call: TRBJ2-1; v_call: TRBV15; cdr3_aa: ATSRGGLAGVIEQF
d_call: NA; j_call: TRBJ1-1; v_call: TRBV11-2; cdr3_aa: ASRQIRGKGRFNTEAF
d_call: TRBD1; j_call: TRBJ1-1; v_call: TRBV29-1; cdr3_aa: SSRTGTTEAF
d_call: TRBD1; j_call: TRBJ1-6; v_call: TRBV7-8; cdr3_aa: ASSPPDRDGSPLH
d_call: TRBD1; j_call: TRBJ2-3; v_call: TRBV24-1; cdr3_aa: ATKGRGLTDTQY
d_call: NA; j_call: TRBJ1-5; v_call: TRBV12-3/TRBV12-4; cdr3_aa: ASRTDGWNQPQH
d_call: NA; j_call: TRBJ1-6; v_call: TRBV10-3; cdr3_aa: AISPGVSGDSPLH
d_call: TRBD1; j_call: TRBJ1-2; v_call: TRBV19; cdr3_aa: ASSPGQLTTLLINYGYT
d_call: TRBD1; j_call: TRBJ2-5; v_call: TRBV2; cdr3_aa: ASTQQGATWETQY
d_call: TRBD2; j_call: TRBJ2-7; v_call: TRBV2; cdr3_aa: ASTLESGGYEQY
d_call: TRBD2; j_call: TRBJ2-7; v_call: TRBV9; cdr3_aa: ASSPRWREGDPYEQY
d_call: NA; j_call: TRBJ2-7; v_call: TRBV7-9; cdr3_aa: ASSSGQTSSYEQY
d_call: NA; j_call: TRBJ2-7; v_call: TRBV15; cdr3_aa: ATSRDRRRGLVEQY
d_call: NA; j_call: TRBJ1-1; v_call: TRBV5-1; cdr3_aa: ASSFGQRNTEAF
d_call: NA; j_call: TRBJ1-5; v_call: TRBV2; cdr3_aa: ASSRGQPQH
d_call: NA; j_call: TRBJ2-2; v_call: TRBV20-1; cdr3_aa: SAVPSLDTGELF
d_call: TRBD1; j_call: TRBJ2-1; v_call: TRBV11-2; cdr3_aa: ASRRTGFHEQF
d_call: NA; j_call: TRBJ1-5; v_call: TRBV15; cdr3_aa: ATSRDPGQGPKH
d_call: TRBD1; j_call: TRBJ2-1; v_call: TRBV24-1; cdr3_aa: AAKDRTYNEQF
d_call: TRBD2; j_call: TRBJ2-7; v_call: TRBV25-1; cdr3_aa: ASSGSGTNYEQY
d_call: NA; j_call: TRBJ1-1; v_call: TRBV6-1; cdr3_aa: ASSPSRTSKDTEAF
d_call: NA; j_call: TRBJ2-7; v_call: TRBV20-1; cdr3_aa: REGERSYEQY
d_call: TRBD2; j_call: TRBJ2-7; v_call: TRBV5-1; cdr3_aa: ASSLDTSGGLSYEQY
d_call: NA; j_call: TRBJ1-2; v_call: TRBV7-2; cdr3_aa: ASSLSGSNYGYT
d_call: NA; j_call: TRBJ2-5; v_call: TRBV24-1; cdr3_aa: ATSDRRKETQY
d_call: NA; j_call: TRBJ2-3; v_call: TRBV10-2; cdr3_aa: ASTQTGTSTDTQY
d_call: TRBD1; j_call: TRBJ2-7; v_call: TRBV12-3/TRBV12-4; cdr3_aa: ASSPRRTGGDYEQY
d_call: NA; j_call: TRBJ1-2; v_call: TRBV25-1; cdr3_aa: ANSEGSQTGKGYT
d_call: TRBD1; j_call: TRBJ1-1; v_call: TRBV2; cdr3_aa: ASRSAGQPNTEAF
d_call: NA; j_call: TRBJ2-6; v_call: TRBV7-9; cdr3_aa: ASSFTKFRSSGANVLT
d_call: TRBD2; j_call: TRBJ2-6; v_call: TRBV5-1; cdr3_aa: ASSLAGPVSSGANVLT
d_call: NA; j_call: TRBJ2-1; v_call: TRBV2; cdr3_aa: ASSALYNEQF
d_call: NA; j_call: TRBJ1-2; v_call: TRBV5-1; cdr3_aa: ASSLDRASGGGYT